This TCR beta chain was recovered during a study of blood T cells in healthy people across ages. The germline V gene has CDR1 MDHEN and CDR2 SYDVKM. The CDR3 contains 15 residues. The trim removed 3 bases at V and 5 bases at J, leaving 9 bases unmatched. Combining a sample-barcoded 5' primer with a J-beta primer mix, a second PCR ran for roughly 6 to 12 cycles. MiXCR, run by TCRdb on the 5' RACE reads, gives a single entry per CDR3 protein. The sample yields more than 900,000 distinct CDR3 sequences, under 30% seen once. This clonotype was seen a few times. The same specimen was also included in a second study, on T cells of mothers and their children. That work adds: The analysis detected no persistent microchimeric T cell clones.

This sequence joins TRBV28 and TRBJ2-5; 7 bases fit TRBD2. The receptor comes from a girl aged 2 to 9 in good health. Material: blood. CDR3 in amino acids: CASSFGARELETQYF. The CDR3 coding sequence is TGTGCCAGCAGTTTTGGGGCGCGGGAGCTGGAGACCCAGTACTTC. The full variable domain, its missing parts supplied by reference TRBV28 and TRBJ2-5, is DVKVTQSSRYLVKRTGEKVFLECVQDMDHENMFWYRQDPGLGLRLIYFSYDVKMKEKGDIPEGYSVSREKKERFSLILESASTNQTSMYLCASSFGARELETQYFGPGTRLLVL.